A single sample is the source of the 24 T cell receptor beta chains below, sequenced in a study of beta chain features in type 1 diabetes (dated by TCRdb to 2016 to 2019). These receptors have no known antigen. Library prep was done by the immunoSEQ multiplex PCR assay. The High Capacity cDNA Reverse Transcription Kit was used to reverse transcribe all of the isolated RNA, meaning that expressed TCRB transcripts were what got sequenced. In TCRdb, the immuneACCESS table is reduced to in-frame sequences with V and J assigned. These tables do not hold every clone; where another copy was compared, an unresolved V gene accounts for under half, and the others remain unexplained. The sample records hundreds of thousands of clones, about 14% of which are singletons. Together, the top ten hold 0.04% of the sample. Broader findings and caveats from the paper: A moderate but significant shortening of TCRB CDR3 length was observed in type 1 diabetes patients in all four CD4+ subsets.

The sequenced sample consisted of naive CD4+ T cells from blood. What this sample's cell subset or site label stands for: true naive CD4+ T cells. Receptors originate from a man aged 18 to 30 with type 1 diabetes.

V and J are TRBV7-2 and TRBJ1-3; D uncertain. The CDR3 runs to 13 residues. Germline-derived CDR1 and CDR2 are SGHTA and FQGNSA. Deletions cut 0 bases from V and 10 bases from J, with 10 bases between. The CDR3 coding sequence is TGTGCCAGCAGCTTAGCCTCCGGGGAAACCATATATTTT. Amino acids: CASSLASGETIYF.

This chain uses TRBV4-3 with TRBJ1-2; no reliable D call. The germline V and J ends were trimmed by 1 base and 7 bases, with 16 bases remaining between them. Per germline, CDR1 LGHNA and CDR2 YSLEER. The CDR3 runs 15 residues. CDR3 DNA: TGCGCCAGCAGCCAAGCCCCGGGAGGGCTGAGTGGCTACACCTTC. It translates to CASSQAPGGLSGYTF.

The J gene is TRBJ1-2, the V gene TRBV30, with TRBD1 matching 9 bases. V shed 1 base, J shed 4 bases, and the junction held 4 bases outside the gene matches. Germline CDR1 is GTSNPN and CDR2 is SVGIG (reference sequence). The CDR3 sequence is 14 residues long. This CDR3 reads CAWSGTGAAYGYTF. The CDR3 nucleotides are TGTGCCTGGAGTGGGACAGGGGCTGCCTATGGCTACACCTTC.

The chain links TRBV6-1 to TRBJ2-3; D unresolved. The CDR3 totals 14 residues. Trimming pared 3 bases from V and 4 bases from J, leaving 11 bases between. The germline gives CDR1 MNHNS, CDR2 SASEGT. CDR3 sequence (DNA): TGTGCCAGCAGTGAGCGGACCCACGCAGATACGCAGTATTTT. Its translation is CASSERTHADTQYF.

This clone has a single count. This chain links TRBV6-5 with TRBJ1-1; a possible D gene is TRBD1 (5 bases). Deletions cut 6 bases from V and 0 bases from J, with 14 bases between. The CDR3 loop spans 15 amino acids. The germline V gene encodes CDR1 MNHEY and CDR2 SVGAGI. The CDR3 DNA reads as TGTGCCAGCAGCTCCGGGACGGCGATGAACACTGAAGCTTTCTTT. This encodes CASSSGTAMNTEAFF.

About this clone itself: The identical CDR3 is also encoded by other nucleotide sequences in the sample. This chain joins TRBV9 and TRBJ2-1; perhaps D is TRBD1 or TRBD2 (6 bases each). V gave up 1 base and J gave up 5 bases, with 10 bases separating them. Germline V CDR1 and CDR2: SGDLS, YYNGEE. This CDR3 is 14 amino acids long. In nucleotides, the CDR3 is TGTGCCAGCAGCGTAACGGGGGCTAACAATGAGCAGTTCTTC. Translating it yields CASSVTGANNEQFF.

The CDR3 DNA reads as TGCAGCCCGCCGATACAGAAGGCGCAATATCTCCAAGAGACCCAGTACTTC. It codes for CSPPIQKAQYLQETQYF. The gene calls are TRBV29-1 and TRBJ2-5; unclear D gene. Per germline, CDR1 SQVTM and CDR2 ANQGSEA. V was trimmed by 8 bases and J by 1 base, leaving 26 bases between them. The CDR3 is made up of 17 amino acids.

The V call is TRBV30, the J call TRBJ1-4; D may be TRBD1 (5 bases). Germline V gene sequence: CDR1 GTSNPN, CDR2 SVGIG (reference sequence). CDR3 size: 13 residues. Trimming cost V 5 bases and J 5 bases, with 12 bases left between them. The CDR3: CAWEGIENEKLFF. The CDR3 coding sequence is TGTGCCTGGGAGGGGATAGAGAATGAAAAACTGTTTTTT.

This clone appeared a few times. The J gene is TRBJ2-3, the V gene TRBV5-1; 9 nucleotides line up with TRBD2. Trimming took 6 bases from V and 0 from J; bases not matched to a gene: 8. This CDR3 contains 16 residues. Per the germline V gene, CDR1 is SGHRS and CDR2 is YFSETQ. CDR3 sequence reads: CASTFGTSSSTDTQYF. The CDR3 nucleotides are TGCGCCAGCACCTTCGGGACTAGCTCTAGCACAGATACGCAGTATTTT.

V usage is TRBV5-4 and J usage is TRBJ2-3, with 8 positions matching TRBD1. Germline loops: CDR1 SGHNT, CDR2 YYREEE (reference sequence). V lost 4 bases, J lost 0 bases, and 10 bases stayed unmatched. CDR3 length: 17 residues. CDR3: CASSAPTGATSTDTQYF. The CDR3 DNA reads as TGTGCCAGCAGCGCACCGACAGGGGCCACTAGCACAGATACGCAGTATTTT.

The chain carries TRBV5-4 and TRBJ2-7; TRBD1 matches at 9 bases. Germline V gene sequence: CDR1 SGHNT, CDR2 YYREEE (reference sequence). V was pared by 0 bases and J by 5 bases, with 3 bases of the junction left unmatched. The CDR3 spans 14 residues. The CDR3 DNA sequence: TGTGCCAGCAGCTTGGACAGGGGGCTTGACGAGCAGTACTTC. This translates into CASSLDRGLDEQYF.

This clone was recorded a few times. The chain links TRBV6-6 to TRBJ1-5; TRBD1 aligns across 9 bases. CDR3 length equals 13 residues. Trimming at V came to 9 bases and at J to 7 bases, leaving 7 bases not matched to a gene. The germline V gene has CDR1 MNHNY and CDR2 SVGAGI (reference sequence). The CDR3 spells CASYTGGRQPQHF. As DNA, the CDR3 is TGTGCCAGTTATACAGGGGGCAGACAGCCCCAGCATTTT.

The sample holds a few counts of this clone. In DNA form, the CDR3 reads TGTGCCAGCAGCCTCGGACTAGCGGGGATAGAGACCCAGTACTTC. Amino acids: CASSLGLAGIETQYF. V gene TRBV5-4 combines with J gene TRBJ2-5; 12 bases line up with TRBD2. This CDR3 region has 15 residues. Trimming cost V 4 bases and J 4 bases; bases outside gene matches: 5. The germline gives CDR1 SGHNT, CDR2 YYREEE (reference sequence).

The CDR3 reads CASSSSSRTGELFF. The CDR3, as DNA: TGTGCCAGCAGCTCCTCCTCTAGGACCGGGGAGCTGTTTTTT. The chain couples TRBV7-9 to TRBJ2-2; D remains unclear. CDR1 and CDR2 from the germline V gene are SEHNR and FQNEAQ (reference sequence). This CDR3 spans 14 amino acids. Trimming removed 4 bases from V and 5 bases from J, with 11 bases in between.

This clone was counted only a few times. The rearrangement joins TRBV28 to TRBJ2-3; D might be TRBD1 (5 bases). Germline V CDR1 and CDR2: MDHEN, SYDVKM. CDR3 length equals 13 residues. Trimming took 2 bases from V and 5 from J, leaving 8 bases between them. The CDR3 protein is CASSLAGQDTQYF. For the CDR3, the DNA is TGTGCCAGCAGTTTAGCAGGGCAAGATACGCAGTATTTT. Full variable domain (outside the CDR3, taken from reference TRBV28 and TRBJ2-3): DVKVTQSSRYLVKRTGEKVFLECVQDMDHENMFWYRQDPGLGLRLIYFSYDVKMKEKGDIPEGYSVSREKKERFSLILESASTNQTSMYLCASSLAGQDTQYFGPGTRLTVL.

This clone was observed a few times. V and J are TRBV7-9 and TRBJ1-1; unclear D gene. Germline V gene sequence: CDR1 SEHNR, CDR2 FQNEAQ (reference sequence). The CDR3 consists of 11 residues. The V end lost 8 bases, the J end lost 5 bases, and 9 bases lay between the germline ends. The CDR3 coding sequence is TGTGCCAGCGGACCGGGGACTGAAGCTTTCTTT. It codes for CASGPGTEAFF.

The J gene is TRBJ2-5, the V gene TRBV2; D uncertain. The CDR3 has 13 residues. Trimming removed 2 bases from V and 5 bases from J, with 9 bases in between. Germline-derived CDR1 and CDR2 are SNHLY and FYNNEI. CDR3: CASSERAWETQYF. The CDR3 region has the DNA TGTGCCAGCAGTGAACGGGCTTGGGAGACCCAGTACTTC.

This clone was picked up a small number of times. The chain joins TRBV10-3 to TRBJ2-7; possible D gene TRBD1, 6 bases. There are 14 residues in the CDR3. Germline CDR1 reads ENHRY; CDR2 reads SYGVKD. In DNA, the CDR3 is TGTGCGGGTTCAGTGTCCCTACAGGGACACGAGCAGTACTTC. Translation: CAGSVSLQGHEQYF.

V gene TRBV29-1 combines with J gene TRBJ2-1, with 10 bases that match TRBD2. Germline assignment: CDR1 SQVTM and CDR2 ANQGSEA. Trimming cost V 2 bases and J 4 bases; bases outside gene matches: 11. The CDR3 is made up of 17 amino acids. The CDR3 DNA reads TGCAGCGTTGAACTTATGACTAGCGGGCCCCCTTACAATGAGCAGTTCTTC. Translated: CSVELMTSGPPYNEQFF.

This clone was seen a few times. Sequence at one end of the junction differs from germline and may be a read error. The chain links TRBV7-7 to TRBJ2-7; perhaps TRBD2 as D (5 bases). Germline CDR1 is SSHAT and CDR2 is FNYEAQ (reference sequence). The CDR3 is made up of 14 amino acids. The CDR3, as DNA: TGTGCTAGCAGCCCCCGCGAGGGCCCCTACGAGCAGTACTTC. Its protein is CASSPREGPYEQYF.

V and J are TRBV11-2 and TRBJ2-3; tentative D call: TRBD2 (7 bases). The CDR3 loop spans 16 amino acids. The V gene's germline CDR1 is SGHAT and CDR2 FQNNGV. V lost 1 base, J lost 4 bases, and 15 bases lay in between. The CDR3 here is CASSLGRGAHADTQYF. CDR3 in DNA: TGTGCCAGCAGCTTAGGACGGGGGGCCCACGCAGATACGCAGTATTTT. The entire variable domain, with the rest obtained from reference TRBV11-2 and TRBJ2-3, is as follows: EAGVAQSPRYKIIEKRQSVAFWCNPISGHATLYWYQQILGQGPKLLIQFQNNGVVDDSQLPKDRFSAERLKGVDSTLKIQPAKLEDSAVYLCASSLGRGAHADTQYFGPGTRLTVL.

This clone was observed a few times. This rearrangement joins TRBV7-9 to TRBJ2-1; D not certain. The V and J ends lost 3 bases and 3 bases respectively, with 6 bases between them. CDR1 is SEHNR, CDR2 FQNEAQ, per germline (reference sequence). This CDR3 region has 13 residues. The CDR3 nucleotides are TGTGCCAGCAGCTTTGTAGTCTACAATGAGCAGTTCTTC. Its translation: CASSFVVYNEQFF.

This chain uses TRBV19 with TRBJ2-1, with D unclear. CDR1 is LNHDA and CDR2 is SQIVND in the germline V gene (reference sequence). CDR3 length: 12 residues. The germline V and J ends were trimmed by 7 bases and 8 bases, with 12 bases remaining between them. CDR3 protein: CASIAPGDEQFF. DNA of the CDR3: TGTGCCAGTATCGCGCCTGGCGATGAGCAGTTCTTC.

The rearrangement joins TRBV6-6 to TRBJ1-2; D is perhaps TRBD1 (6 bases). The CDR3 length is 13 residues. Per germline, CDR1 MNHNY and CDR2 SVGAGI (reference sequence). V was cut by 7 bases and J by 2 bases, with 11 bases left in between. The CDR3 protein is CASKTGQNYGYTF. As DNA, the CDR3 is TGTGCCAGCAAAACCGGACAGAACTATGGCTACACCTTC.